These 32 T cell receptor beta chains came from one sample sequenced in a study of blood T cell repertoires in COVID-19. Sequenced by immunoSEQ multiplex PCR; TCRdb stores in-frame clones only, minus some. The data hold over 100,000 clones, with about nine tenths observed a single time. Sequenced input: peripheral blood. The receptor source for this set is a man aged 40-55 years with acute or convalescent COVID-19.

The chain carries TRBV12-3 or TRBV12-4 and TRBJ2-5; D is perhaps TRBD2 (5 bases). Trimming removed 0 bases at V and 4 bases at J, with 6 bases between. CDR3 size: 13 residues. In nucleotides, the CDR3 is TGTGCCAGCAGTTTAGCGGGAGTAGAGACCCAGTACTTC. Its protein product is CASSLAGVETQYF.

The V and J genes are TRBV2 and TRBJ1-2; D is unclear. Germline values: CDR1 SNHLY, CDR2 FYNNEI. The CDR3 is 13 residues long. Trimming cost V 5 bases and J 7 bases, with 14 bases left between them. CDR3 protein: CASSPASGSGYTF. In DNA, the CDR3 is TGTGCCAGCAGTCCTGCCTCGGGGTCTGGCTACACCTTC.

DNA for the CDR3: TGCGCCAGCGCCCGGGACAGCGAAGCTTTCTTT. As protein: CASARDSEAFF. The chain links TRBV5-1 to TRBJ1-1, with 7 positions matching TRBD1. Unmatched junction bases numbered 5, after V lost 7 bases and J lost 8 bases. The CDR3 is made up of 11 amino acids. Germline-derived CDR1 and CDR2 are SGHRS and YFSETQ.

V gene TRBV7-2 combines with J gene TRBJ1-4, with a possible D match to TRBD1 (6 bases). The CDR3 totals 15 residues. With 5 bases removed from V and 5 bases from J, the gap between germline ends came to 15 bases. Germline V gene sequence: CDR1 SGHTA, CDR2 FQGNSA. The DNA for the CDR3 is TGTGCCAGCAGCCCGGGTGACAGGATGAATGAAAAACTGTTTTTT. It is translated as CASSPGDRMNEKLFF.

The J gene is TRBJ2-1, the V gene TRBV3-1 (or the pseudogene TRBV3-2); 11 bases agree with TRBD2. The CDR3 contains 15 residues. V shed 0 bases, J shed 7 bases, and the junction held 2 bases outside the gene matches. In germline, CDR1 is LGHDT, CDR2 YNNKEL (reference sequence). The CDR3 DNA is TGTGCCAGCAGCCAAGATAGCGGGAGGGGAAATGAGCAGTTCTTC. This sequence encodes CASSQDSGRGNEQFF.

This clone appeared a single time. In nucleotides, the CDR3 is TGTGCCAGCAGTGTTGACACCAGAAACTATGGCTACACCTTC. Translating gives CASSVDTRNYGYTF. The V call is TRBV2, the J call TRBJ1-2; D unclear. This CDR3 contains 14 residues. V gave up 4 bases and J gave up 2 bases, with 11 bases separating them. Germline V gene lookup returns CDR1 SNHLY and CDR2 FYNNEI.

The J gene is TRBJ2-1, the V gene TRBV20-1; no definite D call. CDR1 DFQATT and CDR2 SNEGSKA come from the germline V gene (reference sequence). There are 12 residues in the CDR3. The ends were cut back, 3 bases at V and 12 bases at J, with 15 bases in the middle. CDR3 sequence reads: CSASHTRLGQFF. Here the CDR3 DNA reads TGCAGTGCTAGTCATACCAGGTTGGGGCAGTTCTTC.

This chain joins TRBV4-1 and TRBJ2-1; 7 nucleotides agree with TRBD2. V gave up 0 bases and J gave up 8 bases; unmatched junction bases: 16. This CDR3 contains 18 residues. From germline, CDR1 is MGHRA and CDR2 YSYEKL. CDR3 sequence (DNA): TGCGCCAGCAGCCAAGAAGGGTTAAGGCCAGCGGGATGGGATGAGCAGTTCTTC. Encoded protein: CASSQEGLRPAGWDEQFF.

The gene calls are TRBV4-3 and TRBJ1-4; tentatively, D is TRBD1 (5 bases). The V end was cut by 4 bases, the J end by 8 bases, with 17 bases between. Germline V gene sequence: CDR1 LGHNA, CDR2 YSLEER. The CDR3 extends over 15 amino acids. This CDR3 is CASSPSGGISEKLFF. The CDR3, as DNA: TGCGCCAGCAGCCCGAGCGGGGGGATCAGCGAAAAACTGTTTTTT.

This chain uses TRBV10-3 with TRBJ1-1; 9 bases map to TRBD1. After removal of 5 bases from V and 3 bases from J, the junction contained 4 bases not matched to a gene. This CDR3 has 14 residues. Germline V gene sequence: CDR1 ENHRY, CDR2 SYGVKD. This chain's CDR3 is CAISLQGADTEAFF. The CDR3 DNA follows: TGTGCCATCAGTTTACAGGGGGCGGACACTGAAGCTTTCTTT.

The genes are TRBV9 and TRBJ2-3; 8 positions match TRBD2. Germline V gives CDR1 SGDLS, CDR2 YYNGEE. Germline trimming cut 3 bases from V and 1 base from J; bases unmatched to any gene: 4. The CDR3 is made up of 15 amino acids. CDR3 bases: TGTGCCAGCAGCGACGGGGGGGAAGGCACAGATACGCAGTATTTT. Translating it yields CASSDGGEGTDTQYF.

The V call is TRBV6-5, the J call TRBJ2-7; 10 bases map to TRBD2. CDR3 length: 14 amino acids. V shed 10 bases, J shed 4 bases, and the junction held 10 bases outside the gene matches. Per the germline V gene, CDR1 is MNHEY and CDR2 is SVGAGI. Written as DNA, the CDR3 is TGTGCCACCCGGGCTAGCGGGAGTCTATACGAGCAGTACTTC. Residues: CATRASGSLYEQYF.

The V call is TRBV5-4, the J call TRBJ2-1; the D gene is possibly TRBD1 (6 bases). Trimming shortened V by 5 bases and J by 8 bases, and 11 bases separated the two germline ends. The CDR3 extends over 12 amino acids. Germline V lookup: CDR1 SGHNT, CDR2 YYREEE (reference sequence). DNA of the CDR3: TGTGCCAGCAGGACTAACAGGGATGAGCAGTTCTTC. This sequence encodes CASRTNRDEQFF.

The rearrangement uses TRBV19 and TRBJ2-3; the match to TRBD1 covers 9 bases. The germline V gene encodes CDR1 LNHDA and CDR2 SQIVND (reference sequence). The CDR3 totals 13 residues. J gave up 6 bases and V 6 bases, and 4 bases lay outside the gene matches. CDR3 in amino acids: CASSQDRGDTQYF. CDR3 nucleotides: TGTGCCAGTAGCCAAGACAGGGGGGATACGCAGTATTTT. Based on the CDR3 plus reference TRBV19 and TRBJ2-3, the full variable domain is DGGITQSPKYLFRKEGQNVTLSCEQNLNHDAMYWYRQDPGQGLRLIYYSQIVNDFQKGDIAEGYSVSREKKESFPLTVTSAQKNPTAFYLCASSQDRGDTQYFGPGTRLTVL.

A single count supports this clone. CDR3 sequence: CASSPGGTEAFF. The DNA for the CDR3 is TGTGCCAGCAGCCCCGGGGGTACTGAAGCTTTCTTT. The chain links TRBV16 to TRBJ1-1; possibly TRBD1 for D (5 bases). Trimming cost V 4 bases and J 5 bases, with 8 bases left between them. Germline V lookup: CDR1 KGHSY, CDR2 FQNENV. The CDR3 totals 12 residues.

The chain couples TRBV29-1 to TRBJ2-5; 7 positions match TRBD2. The J segment lost 3 bases and the V segment lost 4 bases, leaving 5 bases of the junction unmatched. CDR1 and CDR2 from the germline V gene are SQVTM and ANQGSEA. This CDR3 has 13 residues. The CDR3 here is CSVGEGGKETQYF. CDR3 in DNA: TGCAGCGTTGGGGAGGGAGGAAAAGAGACCCAGTACTTC. The variable domain in full, with the rest retrieved from reference TRBV29-1 and TRBJ2-5, is SAVISQKPSRDICQRGTSLTIQCQVDSQVTMMFWYRQQPGQSLTLIATANQGSEATYESGFVIDKFPISRPNLTFSTLTVSNMSPEDSSIYLCSVGEGGKETQYFGPGTRLLVL.

This clone has a handful of counts. The rearrangement uses TRBV29-1 and TRBJ2-2, with 14 bases identical to TRBD2. This CDR3 spans 17 amino acids. V was pared by 7 bases and J by 1 base, with 8 bases of the junction left unmatched. CDR1 is SQVTM, CDR2 ANQGSEA, per germline. CDR3 in DNA: TGCAGCGGGAAGGGGACTAGCGGGGGTCTGAACACCGGGGAGCTGTTTTTT. This gives the protein CSGKGTSGGLNTGELFF.

V is TRBV15 and J is TRBJ1-3; D is perhaps TRBD1 (5 bases). There are 16 residues in the CDR3. In germline, CDR1 is LNHNV, CDR2 YYDKDF (reference sequence). V shed 0 bases and J shed 3 bases, with 12 bases lying between them. CDR3 in DNA: TGTGCCACCAGCAGAGATCTAAGGGGAGGTGGAAACACCATATATTTT. This translates into CATSRDLRGGGNTIYF.

The V and J genes are TRBV19 and TRBJ1-2; D might be TRBD1 (5 bases). Germline loops: CDR1 LNHDA, CDR2 SQIVND (reference sequence). This CDR3 is built from 13 residues. Trimming pared 0 bases from V and 6 bases from J, leaving 8 bases between. This CDR3 reads CASSIEEGDGYTF. CDR3 nucleotides: TGTGCCAGTAGTATAGAAGAAGGGGATGGCTACACCTTC.

The chain employs TRBV20-1 and TRBJ2-1; unclear D gene. Trimming took off 6 bases at V and 8 bases at J, with 11 bases between the two ends. The CDR3 is 11 residues long. Per germline, CDR1 DFQATT and CDR2 SNEGSKA (reference sequence). The CDR3 DNA sequence: TGCAGTGCCAGGCCCTGGGATGAGCAGTTCTTC. Translated: CSARPWDEQFF.

The chain has TRBV20-1 and TRBJ2-1, with D maybe TRBD2 (5 bases). There are 13 residues in the CDR3. The germline gives CDR1 DFQATT, CDR2 SNEGSKA (reference sequence). Trimming took 6 bases from V and 7 from J, leaving 16 bases between them. The CDR3 sequence: CSASRTRGNEQFF. Here the CDR3 DNA reads TGCAGTGCCAGTCGGACTCGAGGAAATGAGCAGTTCTTC.

The chain links TRBV2 to TRBJ2-5, with 9 nucleotides matching TRBD2. CDR3 length: 14 amino acids. V gave up 11 bases and J gave up 3 bases; unmatched junction bases: 10. Per the germline V gene, CDR1 is SNHLY and CDR2 is FYNNEI. This CDR3 is CAPGGGGAKETQYF. The CDR3 nucleotides read TGTGCCCCCGGGGGCGGGGGGGCTAAAGAGACCCAGTACTTC. The entire variable domain, with the rest obtained from reference TRBV2 and TRBJ2-5, is as follows: EPEVTQTPSHQVTQMGQEVILRCVPISNHLYFYWYRQILGQKVEFLVSFYNNEISEKSEIFDDQFSVERPDGSNFTLKIRSTKLEDSAMYFCAPGGGGAKETQYFGPGTRLLVL.

The chain employs TRBV6-5 and TRBJ1-3; D unclear. Between the trimmed V and J ends, which lost 7 bases and 5 bases, there was a span of 12 bases. This CDR3 region has 13 residues. CDR1 and CDR2 (germline): MNHEY, SVGAGI. The CDR3 DNA follows: TGTGCCAGCACGCAGGAATTCAGAAACACCATATATTTT. It specifies CASTQEFRNTIYF.

The chain uses TRBV3-1 (or the pseudogene TRBV3-2) and TRBJ2-3; D is perhaps TRBD2 (5 bases). Germline loops: CDR1 LGHDT, CDR2 YNNKEL (reference sequence). There are 13 residues in the CDR3. The CDR3 DNA follows: TGTGCGAGCGGTTCCCCCCGGACAGATACGCAGTATTTT. It codes for CASGSPRTDTQYF.

The rearrangement joins TRBV20-1 to TRBJ1-1; unclear D gene. This CDR3 region has 11 residues. Germline CDR1 DFQATT, CDR2 SNEGSKA (reference sequence). V lost 4 bases and J 4 bases, leaving 7 bases between the germline ends. As DNA, the CDR3 is TGCAGTGCTACGCCGGGCACTGAAGCTTTCTTT. Amino acid sequence: CSATPGTEAFF.

This chain joins TRBV30 and TRBJ1-5, with D possibly matching TRBD1 (5 bases). Between the trimmed V and J ends, which lost 5 bases and 9 bases, there was a span of 11 bases. This CDR3 is 11 amino acids long. Germline CDR1 GTSNPN, CDR2 SVGIG (reference sequence). CDR3 loop: CAWGRVMPQHF. CDR3 sequence (DNA): TGTGCCTGGGGCAGGGTGATGCCCCAGCATTTT.

This clone was seen a handful of times. For the CDR3, the DNA is TGTGCCTGGAAGGGAATAGGGGAGGACATTCAGTACTTC. Translation: CAWKGIGEDIQYF. The chain uses TRBV30 and TRBJ2-4; a weak D match, TRBD2 (6 bases). The CDR3 spans 13 residues. CDR1 is GTSNPN and CDR2 is SVGIG in the germline V gene (reference sequence). V was pared by 4 bases and J by 8 bases, with 15 bases between.

The CDR3 reads CASSPRQGGEQYF. The CDR3 DNA sequence: TGTGCCAGCAGCCCCCGACAGGGGGGCGAGCAGTACTTC. The chain recombines TRBV3-1 (or the pseudogene TRBV3-2) with TRBJ2-7; 9 nucleotides line up with TRBD1. Trimming removed 4 bases from V and 6 bases from J; junction bases left unmatched: 4. Germline V gives CDR1 LGHDT, CDR2 YNNKEL (reference sequence). The CDR3 loop spans 13 amino acids.

The chain uses TRBV6-6 and TRBJ2-1, with 11 bases matching TRBD2. J was trimmed by 3 bases and V by 2 bases; bases with no gene match: 3. The germline CDR1 and CDR2 sequences are MNHNY and SVGAGI (reference sequence). This CDR3 is built from 16 residues. This CDR3 reads CASSYTTSGSYNEQFF. The CDR3 bases are TGTGCCAGCAGTTACACTACTAGCGGGAGCTACAATGAGCAGTTCTTC.

The genes are TRBV6-2 or TRBV6-3 and TRBJ1-2; D remains unclear. Trimming removed 4 bases at V and 4 bases at J, with 13 bases between. CDR3 length equals 14 residues. CDR1 and CDR2 (germline): MNHEY, SVGEGT. In DNA, the CDR3 is TGTGCCAGCAGTTTGGGCCCCACCACCTATGGCTACACCTTC. Its protein is CASSLGPTTYGYTF.

This chain connects TRBV5-8 to TRBJ1-5; D is possibly TRBD1 (6 bases). In germline, CDR1 is SGHTS, CDR2 YDEGEE. The CDR3 is 16 amino acids. Trimming took 0 bases from V and 3 from J, leaving 13 bases between them. CDR3 residues: CASSLDSGAYNQPQHF. In DNA form, the CDR3 reads TGTGCCAGCAGCTTGGATTCAGGGGCTTACAATCAGCCCCAGCATTTT.

This sequence joins TRBV13 and TRBJ1-5; D is possibly TRBD1 (5 bases). Germline V gene lookup returns CDR1 PRHDT and CDR2 FYEKMQ (reference sequence). V was cut by 0 bases and J by 6 bases, with 15 bases left in between. CDR3 length: 16 amino acids. In DNA, the CDR3 is TGTGCCAGCAGCTTAGGCCTAAGGGGTCCGGGTCAGCCCCAGCATTTT. Encoded protein: CASSLGLRGPGQPQHF.